This TCR beta chain was captured by sequencing in a study of OX40 agonist ivuxolimab in advanced cancers. Study as a whole: Participants averaged 60 years of age (range about 23 to 79) and were roughly 80% male. Three patients had partial responses: one hepatocellular carcinoma, two cutaneous melanoma. The eligibility criteria allowed prior anti-PD-1, anti-PD-L1 or anti-CTLA-4 therapy, and approximately 42% had some.

Repertoires were generated with immunoSEQ multiplex PCR, while TCRdb's copy carries only in-frame clones and drops some. The table has roughly 76,000 clones, about 85% seen once; the top ten hold roughly 3.1%. Study outcomes and limitations: More expanded clones were found, on average, in CD8+ than in CD4+ T cells.

CDR3 length: 15 amino acids. The ends lost 3 bases at V and 4 bases at J; junction bases unmatched: 6. Germline loops: CDR1 SGHRS, CDR2 YFSETQ. With regard to this clone: Its antigen is still unknown.

This rearrangement joins TRBV5-1 to TRBJ2-1; TRBD1 aligns across 8 bases. Sequences were derived from CD4+ or CD8+ T cells sorted from blood, sampled in a trial of the OX40 agonist ivuxolimab. This clonotype was obtained from an adult with an advanced solid tumor such as melanoma, head and neck, liver or kidney cancer. The CDR3 is CASSSGQGSYNEQFF. The DNA for the CDR3 is TGCGCCAGCAGCTCAGGACAGGGTTCGTACAATGAGCAGTTCTTC.